This T cell receptor beta chain was identified in a study of blood T cell repertoires in COVID-19. Background on the study: The study drew acute and convalescent COVID-19 samples from the United States, Italy and Spain. Sources were T cells, B-cell-depleted T cells, or PBMCs; the material itself was cDNA or gDNA.

This CDR3 has 16 amino acids. Trimming left V 2 bases short and J 9 bases short, with 23 bases between. Germline V gene data show CDR1 as KGHSH and CDR2 as LQKENI. Source study methods: Scientists estimated how many nucleated cells there were by amplifying reference gene primers. Assay used: immunoSEQ multiplex PCR; TCRdb lists only in-frame clones, some missing. For V, J and clone size, that table is used; D and trimming come from the DNA. The repertoire holds around 100,000 clones, with about 88% as singletons. This TCR was recovered from a woman in her seventies who had recovered from COVID-19. The chain links TRBV18 to TRBJ2-7; D is perhaps TRBD2 (5 bases). What was sequenced was peripheral blood. The CDR3 nucleotides are TGTGCCAGCTCACCAAGCAGACCCACTGCGACTATTTGGCAGTACTTC. Amino acids: CASSPSRPTATIWQYF.